This is a list of T cell receptor beta chains from one sample in a study of T cells in Graves' hyperthyroidism and ophthalmopathy. Using its own MiXCR run on the multiplex PCR reads, TCRdb lists one record per CDR3 protein. The table lists hundreds of thousands of distinct CDR3 sequences, around 15% of them singletons. The sequenced material came from blood. All receptors come from a man aged 18 to 29 with Graves' ophthalmopathy. Both conserved end residues are trimmed from each CDR3. Only some rows state a clone size, as once, few, many or a class for expanded clones.

CDR3aa	abundance	v_gene	j_gene	len
ASSSGGGIQF	few	TRBV6-2/TRBV6-3	TRBJ2-1	10
SVVGERGPSGDTQY	many	TRBV29-1	TRBJ2-3	14
ASSQERGRGEQY	few	TRBV4-2	TRBJ2-7	12
ASSSWGTYTDTQY	many	TRBV11-2	TRBJ2-3	13
ASSSWGGPNTEAF	-	TRBV5-4	TRBJ1-1	13
SARVKISGELF	-	TRBV20-1	TRBJ2-2	11
SVEMLTGTGGEKLF	few	TRBV29-1	TRBJ1-4	14
ASSQESGGARYNEQF	many	TRBV7-2	TRBJ2-1	15
ASSFGPRSGGRPQH	many	TRBV11-2	TRBJ1-5	14
AWSSGKGRDTQY	many	TRBV30	TRBJ2-3	12
ASVPGFSSYNEQF	many	TRBV5-1	TRBJ2-1	13